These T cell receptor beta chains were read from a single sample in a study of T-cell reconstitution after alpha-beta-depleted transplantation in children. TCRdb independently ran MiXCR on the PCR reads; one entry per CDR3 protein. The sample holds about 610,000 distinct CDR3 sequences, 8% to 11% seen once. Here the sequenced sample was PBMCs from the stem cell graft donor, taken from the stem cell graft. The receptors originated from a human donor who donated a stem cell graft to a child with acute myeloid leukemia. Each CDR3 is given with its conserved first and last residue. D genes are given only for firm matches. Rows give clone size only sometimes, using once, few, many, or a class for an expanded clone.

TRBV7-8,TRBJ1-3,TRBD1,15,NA,TGTGCCAGCAGCCCCCGGGACAGGGCTGGAAACACCATATATTTT,CASSPRDRAGNTIYF
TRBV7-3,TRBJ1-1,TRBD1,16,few,TGTGCCAGCAGCTTAACGACCCGGACAGGGAACACTGAAGCTTTCTTT,CASSLTTRTGNTEAFF
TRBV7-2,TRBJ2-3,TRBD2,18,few,TGTGCCAGCAGCTCAGCGGGCACTAGCGGGAGATATCGGGTTACGCAGTATTTT,CASSSAGTSGRYRVTQYF
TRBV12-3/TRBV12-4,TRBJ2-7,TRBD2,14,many,TGTGCCAGCAGTTCCCAGCGGGAGAGCTACGAGCAGTACTTC,CASSSQRESYEQYF
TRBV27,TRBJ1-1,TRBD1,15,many,TGTGCCAGCAGTCCGAAGGGACAGGGTAGGACTGAAGCTTTCTTT,CASSPKGQGRTEAFF
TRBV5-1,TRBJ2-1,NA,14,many,TGCGCCAGCAGCTACCCCGGACCCTACAATGAGCAGTTCTTC,CASSYPGPYNEQFF
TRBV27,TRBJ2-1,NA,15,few,TGTGCCAGCAGTTTCCGGGTAAGCTCCTACAATGAGCAGTTCTTC,CASSFRVSSYNEQFF
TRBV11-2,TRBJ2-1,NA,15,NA,TGTGCCAGCAGCTTAAGTGATAGCTCCTACAATGAGCAGTTCTTC,CASSLSDSSYNEQFF
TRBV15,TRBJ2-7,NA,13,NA,TGTGCCACCAGCAGATCCACGGGTTACGAGCAGTACTTC,CATSRSTGYEQYF
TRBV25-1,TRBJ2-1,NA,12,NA,TGTGCCAGCAGTGAAGGGAGTAGTGAGCAGTTCTTC,CASSEGSSEQFF
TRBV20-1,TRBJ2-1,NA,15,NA,TGCAGTGCCTCCTGGACCACGCCAACCTACAATGAGCAGTTCTTC,CSASWTTPTYNEQFF
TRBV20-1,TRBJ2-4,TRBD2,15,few,TGCAGTGCCTCCCGAGCGGGAACACAAAGAAACATTCAGTACTTC,CSASRAGTQRNIQYF
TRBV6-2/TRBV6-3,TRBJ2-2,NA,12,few,TGTGCCAGCGAAATGGCGACCGGGGAGCTGTTTTTT,CASEMATGELFF
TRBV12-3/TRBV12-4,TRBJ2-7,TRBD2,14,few,TGTGCCAGCAGGACTAGCGGTACCTTTTGGGAGCAGTACTTC,CASRTSGTFWEQYF
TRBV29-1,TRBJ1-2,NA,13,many,TGCAGCGTTGACAGAGCTCGCCACTATGGCTACACCTTC,CSVDRARHYGYTF
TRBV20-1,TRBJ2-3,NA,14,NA,TGCAGTGCCACTCGGGCTAGCGATACAGATACGCAGTATTTT,CSATRASDTDTQYF
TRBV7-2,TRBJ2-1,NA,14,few,TGTGCCAGCCAGAACAGGGCCTCCTCCAATGAGCAGTTCTTC,CASQNRASSNEQFF
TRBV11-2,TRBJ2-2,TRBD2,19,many,TGTGCCAGCAGCCCCATGGGGCTAGCGGGAGGGCAAATTGCCGGGGAGCTGTTTTTT,CASSPMGLAGGQIAGELFF
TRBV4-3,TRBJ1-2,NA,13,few,TGCGCCAGCAGCCAAGCGGGGAGTTATAGCTACACCTTC,CASSQAGSYSYTF
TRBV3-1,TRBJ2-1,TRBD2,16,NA,TGTGCCAGCAGCCAAGCGCGGACTAGCTTAGGAGATGAGCAGTTCTTC,CASSQARTSLGDEQFF
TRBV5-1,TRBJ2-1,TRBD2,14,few,TGCGCCAGCAGCTCGATAGCGGGCAACAATGAGCAGTTCTTC,CASSSIAGNNEQFF
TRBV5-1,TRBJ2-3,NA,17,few,TGCGCCAGCAGCTCCCCAGGGCGAACGGAGACCACAGATACGCAGTATTTT,CASSSPGRTETTDTQYF
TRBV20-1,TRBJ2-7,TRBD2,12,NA,TGCAGTGCTCTCCGGGACTACTACGAGCAGTACTTC,CSALRDYYEQYF
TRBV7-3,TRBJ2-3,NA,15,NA,TGTGCCAGCAGCAATGAGGGGATAAGCACAGATACGCAGTATTTT,CASSNEGISTDTQYF
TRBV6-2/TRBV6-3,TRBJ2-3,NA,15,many,TGTGCCAGCACCCCCATGGGGACATCCAGAGATACGCAGTATTTT,CASTPMGTSRDTQYF
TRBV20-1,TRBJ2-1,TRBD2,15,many,TGCAGTGCTAGAGATCATGGCGGGAGGTACAATGAGCAGTTCTTC,CSARDHGGRYNEQFF
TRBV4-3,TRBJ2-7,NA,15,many,TGCGCCAGCAGCCAAGGGTCTAGCGAAGGGATCGAGCAGTACTTC,CASSQGSSEGIEQYF
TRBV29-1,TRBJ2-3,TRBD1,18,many,TGCAGCGTTGAAGTGGTTGGACAGGGGATGACGTACACAGATACGCAGTATTTT,CSVEVVGQGMTYTDTQYF
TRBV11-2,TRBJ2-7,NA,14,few,TGTGCCAGCAGCCCGGAATGGGGGGACTACGAGCAGTACTTC,CASSPEWGDYEQYF
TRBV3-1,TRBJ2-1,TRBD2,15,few,TGTGCCAGCAGCCAAGTTCTTCTAGCGGACAATGAGCAGTTCTTC,CASSQVLLADNEQFF
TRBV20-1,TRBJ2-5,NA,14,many,TGCAGTGCTAGAGATGGGCAGGGTTTAGAGACCCAGTACTTC,CSARDGQGLETQYF
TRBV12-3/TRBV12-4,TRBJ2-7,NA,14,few,TGTGCCAGCAGAGTTCGGGGTCTCTCCTACGAGCAGTACTTC,CASRVRGLSYEQYF
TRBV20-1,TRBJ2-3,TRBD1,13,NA,TGCAGTGTCGGGACAGGTGCGGGGGATACGCAGTATTTT,CSVGTGAGDTQYF
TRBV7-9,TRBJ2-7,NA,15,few,TGTGCCAGCAGCTCTACCCGGGGTAGGAGCTACGAGCAGTACTTC,CASSSTRGRSYEQYF
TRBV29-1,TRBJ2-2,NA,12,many,TGCAGCGTCTCCCAGGGGCCCGGGGAGCTGTTTTTT,CSVSQGPGELFF
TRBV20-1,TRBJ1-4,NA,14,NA,TGCAGTGCTTTACACACCTCAACTAATGAAAAACTGTTTTTT,CSALHTSTNEKLFF
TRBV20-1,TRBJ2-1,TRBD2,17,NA,TGCAGTGCCCTGACTAGCGGGAGGGCGAGCTCCTACAATGAGCAGTTCTTC,CSALTSGRASSYNEQFF
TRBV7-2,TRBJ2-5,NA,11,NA,TGTGCCAGCAGCTTCGATGGGACCCAGTACTTC,CASSFDGTQYF
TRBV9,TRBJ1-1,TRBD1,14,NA,TGTGCCAGCAGTTTCGGGACAGATAACACTGAAGCTTTCTTT,CASSFGTDNTEAFF
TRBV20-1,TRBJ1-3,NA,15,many,TGCAGTGCTAGTGACCGCTCGAGCTCTGGAAACACCATATATTTT,CSASDRSSSGNTIYF
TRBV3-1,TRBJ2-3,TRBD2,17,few,TGTGCCAGCAGCCAGGGTTGGAGCGGGAGTTCAACAGATACGCAGTATTTT,CASSQGWSGSSTDTQYF
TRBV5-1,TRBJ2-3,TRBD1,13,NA,TGCGCCAGCAGCCAGGGGGAAACAGATACGCAGTATTTT,CASSQGETDTQYF
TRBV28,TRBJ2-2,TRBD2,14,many,TGTGCCAGCCGCTTAGCGGGAGCGAGCGGGGAGCTGTTTTTT,CASRLAGASGELFF
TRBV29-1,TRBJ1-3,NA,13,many,TGCAGCGCTGGGGGGGCCTCTGGAAACACCATATATTTT,CSAGGASGNTIYF
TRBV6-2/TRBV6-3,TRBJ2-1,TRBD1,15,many,TGTGCCAGCAGTTCCGGGACAGGGGTTTACAATGAGCAGTTCTTC,CASSSGTGVYNEQFF
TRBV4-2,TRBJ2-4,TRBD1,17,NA,TGTGCCAGCAGCCAACGACAGGGGAATCTAGCCAAAAACATTCAGTACTTC,CASSQRQGNLAKNIQYF
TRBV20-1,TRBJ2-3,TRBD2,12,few,TGCAGACTAGCGGGGGCCCGGGATACGCAGTATTTT,CRLAGARDTQYF
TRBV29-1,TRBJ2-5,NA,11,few,TGCAGCGGGGGGGCCGTGGAGACCCAGTACTTC,CSGGAVETQYF
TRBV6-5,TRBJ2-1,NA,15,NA,TGTGCCAGCAGTTACGCGATAGCAGGCTACAATGAGCAGTTCTTC,CASSYAIAGYNEQFF
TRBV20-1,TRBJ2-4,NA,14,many,TGCAGTGCTAGACGAAGCGGGCAAAAAAACATTCAGTACTTC,CSARRSGQKNIQYF
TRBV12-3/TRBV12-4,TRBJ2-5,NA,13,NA,TGTGCCAGCAGACCCGGGGGGCGGGAGACCCAGTACTTC,CASRPGGRETQYF
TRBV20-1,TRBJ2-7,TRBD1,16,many,TGCAGTGCTAGAGATCTTCTGGGACAGGTTACCTACGAGCAGTACTTC,CSARDLLGQVTYEQYF
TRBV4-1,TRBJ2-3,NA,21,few,TGCGCCAGCAGCCAAAGAAAGAGGGTGCTTAGCGGAGGCCCTAGCACAGATACGCAGTATTTT,CASSQRKRVLSGGPSTDTQYF
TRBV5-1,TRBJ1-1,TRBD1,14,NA,TGCGCCAGCAGCTTAACGGCAGGGGGCACTGAAGCTTTCTTT,CASSLTAGGTEAFF
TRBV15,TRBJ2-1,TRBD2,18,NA,TGTGCCACCAGCAGAGAGGGGGGAGTAGCGGGAGGGCCCAATGAGCAGTTCTTC,CATSREGGVAGGPNEQFF
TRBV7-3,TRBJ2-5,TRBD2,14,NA,TGTGCCAGCAGCAGGGGACTAGCGGAAAAGACCCAGTACTTC,CASSRGLAEKTQYF